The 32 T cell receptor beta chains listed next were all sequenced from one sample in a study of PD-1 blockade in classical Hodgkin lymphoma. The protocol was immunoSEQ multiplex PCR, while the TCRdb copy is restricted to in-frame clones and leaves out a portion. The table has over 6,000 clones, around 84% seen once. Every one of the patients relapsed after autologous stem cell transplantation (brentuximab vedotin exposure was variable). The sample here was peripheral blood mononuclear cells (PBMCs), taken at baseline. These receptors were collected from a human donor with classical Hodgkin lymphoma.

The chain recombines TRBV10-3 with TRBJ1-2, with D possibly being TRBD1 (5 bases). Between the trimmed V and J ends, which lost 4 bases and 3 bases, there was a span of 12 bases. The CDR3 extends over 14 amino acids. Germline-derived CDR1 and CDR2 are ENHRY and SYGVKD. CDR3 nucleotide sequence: TGTGCCATCAGTGCGACGACGACAGACTATGGCTACACCTTC. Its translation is CAISATTTDYGYTF.

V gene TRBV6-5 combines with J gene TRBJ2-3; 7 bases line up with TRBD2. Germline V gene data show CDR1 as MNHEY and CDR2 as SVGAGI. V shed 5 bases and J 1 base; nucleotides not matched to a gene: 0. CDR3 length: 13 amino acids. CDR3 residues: CASSTSGTDTQYF. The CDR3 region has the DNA TGTGCCAGCAGTACTAGCGGCACAGATACGCAGTATTTT.

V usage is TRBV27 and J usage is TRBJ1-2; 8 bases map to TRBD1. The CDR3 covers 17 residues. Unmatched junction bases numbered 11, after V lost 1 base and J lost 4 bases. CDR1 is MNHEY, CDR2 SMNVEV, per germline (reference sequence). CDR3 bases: TGTGCCAGCAGTTTATACCCCATCGGACAGGGTGGCTATGGCTACACCTTC. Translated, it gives CASSLYPIGQGGYGYTF.

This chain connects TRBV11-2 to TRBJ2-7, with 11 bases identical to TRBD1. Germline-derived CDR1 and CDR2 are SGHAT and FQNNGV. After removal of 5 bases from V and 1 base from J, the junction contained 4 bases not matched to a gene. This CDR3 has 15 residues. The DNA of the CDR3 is TGTGCCAGCAGCGCGGACAGGGGGCCTTCCTACGAGCAGTACTTC. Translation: CASSADRGPSYEQYF. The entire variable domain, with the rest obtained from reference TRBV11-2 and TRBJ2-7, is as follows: EAGVAQSPRYKIIEKRQSVAFWCNPISGHATLYWYQQILGQGPKLLIQFQNNGVVDDSQLPKDRFSAERLKGVDSTLKIQPAKLEDSAVYLCASSADRGPSYEQYFGPGTRLTVT.

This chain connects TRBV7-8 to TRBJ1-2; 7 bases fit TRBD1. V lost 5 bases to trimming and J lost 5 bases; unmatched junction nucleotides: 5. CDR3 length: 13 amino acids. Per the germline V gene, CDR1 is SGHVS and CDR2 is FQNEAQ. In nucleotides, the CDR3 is TGTGCCAGCAGCGCAGGGGGTGGGTATGGCTACACCTTC. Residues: CASSAGGGYGYTF.

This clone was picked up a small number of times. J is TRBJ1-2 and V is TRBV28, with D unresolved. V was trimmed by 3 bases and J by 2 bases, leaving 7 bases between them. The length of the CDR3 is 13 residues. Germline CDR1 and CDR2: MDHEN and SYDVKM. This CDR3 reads CASSFGENYGYTF. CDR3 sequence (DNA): TGTGCCAGCAGTTTCGGTGAGAACTATGGCTACACCTTC.

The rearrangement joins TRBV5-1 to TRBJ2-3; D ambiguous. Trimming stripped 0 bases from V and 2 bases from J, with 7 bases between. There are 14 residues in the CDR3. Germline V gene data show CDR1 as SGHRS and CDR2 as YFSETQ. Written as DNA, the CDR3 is TGCGCCAGCAGCTTGGATCGTAACACAGATACGCAGTATTTT. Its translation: CASSLDRNTDTQYF.

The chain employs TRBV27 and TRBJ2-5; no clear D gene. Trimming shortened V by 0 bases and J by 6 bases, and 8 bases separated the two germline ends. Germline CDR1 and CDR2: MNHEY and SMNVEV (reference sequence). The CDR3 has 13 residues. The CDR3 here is CASSLSRGQTQYF. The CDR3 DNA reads TGTGCCAGCAGTTTATCTCGAGGCCAGACCCAGTACTTC.

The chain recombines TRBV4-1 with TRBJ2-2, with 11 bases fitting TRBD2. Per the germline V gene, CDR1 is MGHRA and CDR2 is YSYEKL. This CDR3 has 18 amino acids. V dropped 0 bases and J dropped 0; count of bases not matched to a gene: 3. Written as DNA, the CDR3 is TGCGCCAGCAGCCAAGAGGGGACTAGCGGATCGAACACCGGGGAGCTGTTTTTT. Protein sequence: CASSQEGTSGSNTGELFF.

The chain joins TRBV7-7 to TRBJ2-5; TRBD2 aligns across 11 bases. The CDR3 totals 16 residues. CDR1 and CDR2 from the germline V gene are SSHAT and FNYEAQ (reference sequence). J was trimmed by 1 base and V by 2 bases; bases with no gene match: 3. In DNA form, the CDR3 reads TGTGCCAGCAGCTTATTGGGACTAGCGGTCCAAGAGACCCAGTACTTC. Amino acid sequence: CASSLLGLAVQETQYF. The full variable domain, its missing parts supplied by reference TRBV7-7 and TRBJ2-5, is GAGVSQSPRYKVTKRGQDVTLRCDPISSHATLYWYQQALGQGPEFLTYFNYEAQPDKSGLPSDRFSAERPEGSISTLTIQRTEQRDSAMYRCASSLLGLAVQETQYFGPGTRLLVL.

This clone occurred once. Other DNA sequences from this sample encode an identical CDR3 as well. Written as DNA, the CDR3 is TGTGCCAGCAGCTTTGGACTAGCGGGGTCCACTGGGGAGCTGTTTTTT. As protein: CASSFGLAGSTGELFF. The gene calls are TRBV5-6 and TRBJ2-2, with 12 bases aligning to TRBD2. V shed 2 bases and J 8 bases; nucleotides not matched to a gene: 7. CDR3 length: 16 residues. CDR1 is SGHDT and CDR2 is YYEEEE in the germline V gene.

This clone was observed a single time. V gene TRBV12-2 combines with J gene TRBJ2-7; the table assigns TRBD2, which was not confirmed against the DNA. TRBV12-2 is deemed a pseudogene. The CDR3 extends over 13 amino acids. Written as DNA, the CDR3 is TGTGCAAGTCGCCCGAGCCGGGTCCCCGAGCAGTACTTC. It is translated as CASRPSRVPEQYF.

The CDR3 DNA sequence: TGTGCCAGCAGTTCCGGACAGATTAGCAATCAGCCCCAGCATTTT. Its translation: CASSSGQISNQPQHF. V usage is TRBV28 and J usage is TRBJ1-5, with a tentative D call TRBD1 (6 bases). The CDR3 is 15 residues long. V dropped 4 bases and J dropped 0 bases, with 10 bases sitting between them. CDR1 and CDR2 (germline): MDHEN, SYDVKM.

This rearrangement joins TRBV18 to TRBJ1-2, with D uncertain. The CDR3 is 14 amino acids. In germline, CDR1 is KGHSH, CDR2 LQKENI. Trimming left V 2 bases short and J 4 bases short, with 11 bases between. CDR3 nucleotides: TGTGCCAGCTCACCATCCGCAGCCTTCTATGGCTACACCTTC. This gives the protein CASSPSAAFYGYTF.

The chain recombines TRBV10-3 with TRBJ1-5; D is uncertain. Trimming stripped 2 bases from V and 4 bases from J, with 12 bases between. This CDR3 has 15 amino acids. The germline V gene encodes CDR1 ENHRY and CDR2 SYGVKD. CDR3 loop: CAISEGRELNQPQHF. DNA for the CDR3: TGTGCCATCAGTGAGGGGAGAGAACTGAATCAGCCCCAGCATTTT.

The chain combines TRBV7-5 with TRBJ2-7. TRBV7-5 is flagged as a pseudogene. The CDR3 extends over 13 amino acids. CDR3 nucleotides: TGTGCCAGCGCCGGGCCGAACTCCTACGAGCAGTACTTC. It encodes CASAGPNSYEQYF.

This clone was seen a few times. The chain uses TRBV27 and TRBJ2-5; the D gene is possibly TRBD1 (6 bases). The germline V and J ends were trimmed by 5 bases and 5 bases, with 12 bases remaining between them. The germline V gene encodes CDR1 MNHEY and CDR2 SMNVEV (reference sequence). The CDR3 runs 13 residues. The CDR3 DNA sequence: TGTGCCAGCAGTAATTGGGACAAGGAGACCCAGTACTTC. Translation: CASSNWDKETQYF.

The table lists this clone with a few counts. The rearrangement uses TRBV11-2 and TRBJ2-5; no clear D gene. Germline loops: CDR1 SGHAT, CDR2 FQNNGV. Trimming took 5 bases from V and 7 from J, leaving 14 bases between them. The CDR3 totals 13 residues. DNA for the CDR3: TGTGCCAGCAGCCACATGCTAGGAGCGACCCAGTACTTC. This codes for CASSHMLGATQYF.

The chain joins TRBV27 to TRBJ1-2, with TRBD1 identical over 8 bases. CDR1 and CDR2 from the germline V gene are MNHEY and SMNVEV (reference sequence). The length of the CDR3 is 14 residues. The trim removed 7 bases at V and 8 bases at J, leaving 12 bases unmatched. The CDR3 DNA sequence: TGTGCCAGCAAGGAGGTGGGCAGGGGGCACGGCTACACCTTC. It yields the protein CASKEVGRGHGYTF.

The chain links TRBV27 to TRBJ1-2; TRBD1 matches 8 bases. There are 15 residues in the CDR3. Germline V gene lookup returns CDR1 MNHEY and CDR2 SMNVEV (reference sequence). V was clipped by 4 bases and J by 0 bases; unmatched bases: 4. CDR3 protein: CASSSGTGANYGYTF. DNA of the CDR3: TGTGCCAGCAGTTCCGGGACAGGAGCTAACTATGGCTACACCTTC.

The CDR3 DNA follows: TGTGCCAGCAGCTTGACCGGGACAGGGATCCTCGCTGGGGCCAACGTCCTGACTTTC. Protein product: CASSLTGTGILAGANVLTF. The chain has TRBV5-6 and TRBJ2-6, with 9 bases that match TRBD1. CDR1 and CDR2 from the germline V gene are SGHDT and YYEEEE. The CDR3 spans 19 residues. J was trimmed by 2 bases and V by 1 base; bases with no gene match: 10.

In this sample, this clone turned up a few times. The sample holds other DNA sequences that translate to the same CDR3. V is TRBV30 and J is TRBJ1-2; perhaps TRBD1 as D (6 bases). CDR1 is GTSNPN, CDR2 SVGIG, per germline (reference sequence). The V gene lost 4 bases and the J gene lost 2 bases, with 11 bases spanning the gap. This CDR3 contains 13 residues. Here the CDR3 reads CAWTGTPNYGYTF. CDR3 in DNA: TGTGCCTGGACGGGGACACCGAACTATGGCTACACCTTC. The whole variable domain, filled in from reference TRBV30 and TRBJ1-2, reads SQTIHQWPATLVQPVGSPLSLECTVEGTSNPNLYWYRQAAGRGLQLLFYSVGIGQISSEVPQNLSASRPQDRQFILSSKKLLLSDSGFYLCAWTGTPNYGYTFGSGTRLTVV.

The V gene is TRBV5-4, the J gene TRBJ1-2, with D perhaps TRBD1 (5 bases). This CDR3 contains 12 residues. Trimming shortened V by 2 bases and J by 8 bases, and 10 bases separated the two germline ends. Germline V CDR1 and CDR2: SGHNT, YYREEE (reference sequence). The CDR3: CASSLARVGYTF. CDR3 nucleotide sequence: TGTGCCAGCAGCTTAGCCAGGGTCGGCTACACCTTC.

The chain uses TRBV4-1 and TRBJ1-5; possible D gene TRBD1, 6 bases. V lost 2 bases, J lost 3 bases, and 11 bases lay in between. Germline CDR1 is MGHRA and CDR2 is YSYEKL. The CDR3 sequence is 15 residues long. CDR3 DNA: TGCGCCAGCAGCCAAATACAGGGCCCCAATCAGCCCCAGCATTTT. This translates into CASSQIQGPNQPQHF.

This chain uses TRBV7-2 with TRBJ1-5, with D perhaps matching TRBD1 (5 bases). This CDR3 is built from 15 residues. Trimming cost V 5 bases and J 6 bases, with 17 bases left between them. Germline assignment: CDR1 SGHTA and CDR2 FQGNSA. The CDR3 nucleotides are TGTGCCAGCAGCCCCCGGCAGGGCGTGGGTCAGCCCCAGCATTTT. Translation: CASSPRQGVGQPQHF.

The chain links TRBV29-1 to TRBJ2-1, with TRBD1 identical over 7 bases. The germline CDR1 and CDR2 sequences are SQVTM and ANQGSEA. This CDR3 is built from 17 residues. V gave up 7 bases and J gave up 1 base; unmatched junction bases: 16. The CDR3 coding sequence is TGCAGCGCTCGCACCCTGGACAGGTTGCTTTCCTACAATGAGCAGTTCTTC. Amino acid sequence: CSARTLDRLLSYNEQFF.

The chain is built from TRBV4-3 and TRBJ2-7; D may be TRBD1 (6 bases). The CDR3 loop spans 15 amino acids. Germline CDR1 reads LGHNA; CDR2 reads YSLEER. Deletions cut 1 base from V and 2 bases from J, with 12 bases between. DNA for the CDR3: TGCGCCAGCAGCCAAGGAGTAACAGGGCCCTACGAGCAGTACTTC. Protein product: CASSQGVTGPYEQYF.

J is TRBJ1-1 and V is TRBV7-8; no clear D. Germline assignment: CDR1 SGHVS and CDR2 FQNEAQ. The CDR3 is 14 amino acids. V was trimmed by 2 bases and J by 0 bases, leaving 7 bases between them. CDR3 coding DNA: TGTGCCAGCAGCTTACAACACCTGAACACTGAAGCTTTCTTT. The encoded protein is CASSLQHLNTEAFF.

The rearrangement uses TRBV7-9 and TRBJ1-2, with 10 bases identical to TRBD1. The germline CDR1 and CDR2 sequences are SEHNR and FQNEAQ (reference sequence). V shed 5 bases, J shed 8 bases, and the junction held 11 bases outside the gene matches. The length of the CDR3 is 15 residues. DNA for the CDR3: TGTGCCAGCAGCGTTACCGGGACAGGGGCAGGCGGCTACACCTTC. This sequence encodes CASSVTGTGAGGYTF.

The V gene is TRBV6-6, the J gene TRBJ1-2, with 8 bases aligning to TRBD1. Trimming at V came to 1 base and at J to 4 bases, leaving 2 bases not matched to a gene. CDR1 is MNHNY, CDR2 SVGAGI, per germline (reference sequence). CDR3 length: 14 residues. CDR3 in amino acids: CASSYFGQGYGYTF. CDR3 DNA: TGTGCCAGCAGTTACTTTGGACAGGGCTATGGCTACACCTTC.

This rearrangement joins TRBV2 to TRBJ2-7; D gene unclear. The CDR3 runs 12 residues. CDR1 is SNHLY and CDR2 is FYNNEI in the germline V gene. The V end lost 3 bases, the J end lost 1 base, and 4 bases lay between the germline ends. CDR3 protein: CASSDMSYEQYF. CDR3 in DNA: TGTGCCAGCAGTGACATGTCCTACGAGCAGTACTTC.

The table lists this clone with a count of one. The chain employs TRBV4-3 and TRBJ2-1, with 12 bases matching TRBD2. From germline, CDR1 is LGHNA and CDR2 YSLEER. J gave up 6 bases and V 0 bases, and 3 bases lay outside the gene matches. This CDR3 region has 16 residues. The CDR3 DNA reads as TGCGCCAGCAGCCAAGATCTAGCGGGAGGGTCCAATGAGCAGTTCTTC. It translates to CASSQDLAGGSNEQFF.